The 30 T cell receptor beta chains below come from one sample, sequenced in a study of T cells in Graves' hyperthyroidism and ophthalmopathy. RNA transcripts gave rise to amplified TCR beta CDR3 regions. The HTBI primer set was used in a first-round RT-PCR of the TCR CDR3. TCRdb re-analysed the multiplex PCR reads in MiXCR, keeping a single row per CDR3 protein. The table includes 140,000 or so distinct CDR3 sequences, around 20% detected once. Source material: blood. These receptors all come from a woman aged 45-60 years with Graves' hyperthyroidism that later progressed to Graves' ophthalmopathy.

This clonotype occurred many times. V usage is TRBV5-5 and J usage is TRBJ1-5; unclear D gene. CDR3 length: 14 amino acids. V was pared by 0 bases and J by 7 bases, with 11 bases between. Germline V gene sequence: CDR1 SGHKS, CDR2 YYEKEE (reference sequence). CDR3: CASSLASWGQPQHF. The DNA for the CDR3 is TGTGCCAGCAGCTTGGCCTCGTGGGGACAGCCCCAGCATTTT.

As to this clonotype: One end of the junction fails to match germline, which may point to a read error. The chain joins TRBV5-1 to TRBJ1-4; 10 nucleotides agree with TRBD1. The CDR3 length is 17 residues. Germline V lookup: CDR1 SGHRS, CDR2 YFSETQ. The DNA of the CDR3 is TGTGCCAGCAGCCGCATGAATCGACAGGGGGCGCGTGAAAAACTGTTTTTT. Amino acids: CASSRMNRQGAREKLFF. The full variable domain, in which reference TRBV5-1 and TRBJ1-4 provide the parts outside the CDR3, is KAGVTQTPRYLIKTRGQQVTLSCSPISGHRSVSWYQQTPGQGLQFLFEYFSETQRNKGNFPGRFSGRQFSNSRSEMNVSTLELGDSALYLCASSRMNRQGAREKLFFGSGTQLSVL.

This clonotype showed up many times. The V and J genes are TRBV5-6 and TRBJ1-1, with a possible D match to TRBD1 (5 bases). The V gene lost 0 bases and the J gene lost 6 bases, with 9 bases spanning the gap. Per germline, CDR1 SGHDT and CDR2 YYEEEE. The CDR3 runs to 13 residues. The CDR3 is CASSLAQGPEAFF. CDR3 coding DNA: TGTGCCAGCAGCTTGGCCCAGGGCCCTGAAGCTTTCTTT. Full variable domain (remainder filled in from reference TRBV5-6 and TRBJ1-1): DAGVTQSPTHLIKTRGQQVTLRCSPKSGHDTVSWYQQALGQGPQFIFQYYEEEERQRGNFPDRFSGHQFPNYSSELNVNALLLGDSALYLCASSLAQGPEAFFGQGTRLTVV.

This clonotype showed up just a few times. With a much larger clone just one base away, this may be a read error. The chain couples TRBV5-1 to TRBJ2-1; TRBD2 might be the D (5 bases). Germline V CDR1 and CDR2: SGHRS, YFSETQ. Trimming left V 5 bases short and J 0 bases short, with 12 bases between. This CDR3 spans 15 amino acids. CDR3 region: CASRFGLHSYNEQFF. Here the CDR3 DNA reads TGCGCCAGCAGGTTCGGACTGCACTCCTACAATGAGCAGTTCTTC.

In its sample, this clonotype was seen many times. The chain employs TRBV7-9 and TRBJ2-1, with D possibly TRBD2 on 5 matching bases. The V gene lost 1 base and the J gene lost 9 bases, with 10 bases spanning the gap. Germline V lookup: CDR1 SEHNR, CDR2 FQNEAQ (reference sequence). CDR3 length: 13 residues. The CDR3 is CASSLVHAGEQFF. In DNA form, the CDR3 reads TGTGCCAGCAGCTTAGTGCACGCGGGTGAGCAGTTCTTC.

This clonotype was found many times. The J gene is TRBJ1-1, the V gene TRBV29-1, with 7 bases aligning to TRBD1. The CDR3 covers 13 residues. Germline CDR1 SQVTM, CDR2 ANQGSEA. V trimming: 4 bases; J trimming: 6 bases; junction bases outside the gene matches: 8. The CDR3 reads CSVVGQGGPEAFF. CDR3 coding DNA: TGCAGCGTTGTCGGGCAGGGGGGACCTGAAGCTTTCTTT.

This clonotype was recorded a few times. V and J are TRBV15 and TRBJ2-7, with a weak D call TRBD1 (7 bases). Trimming stripped 1 base from V and 3 bases from J, with 16 bases between. CDR1 is LNHNV and CDR2 is YYDKDF in the germline V gene (reference sequence). The CDR3 loop spans 16 amino acids. The CDR3 protein is CATSRGLGGQNYEQYF. CDR3 nucleotides: TGTGCCACCAGCAGAGGTCTCGGGGGACAGAACTACGAGCAGTACTTC.

The chain has TRBV7-9 and TRBJ2-7, with 11 bases lining up with TRBD1. The V segment lost 11 bases and the J segment 4 bases; nucleotides outside the gene matches: 10. CDR3 size: 14 residues. CDR1 is SEHNR, CDR2 FQNEAQ, per germline (reference sequence). The CDR3 DNA reads as TGTGCCGGATCCCGGGGACAGGGGGTGTACGAGCAGTACTTC. Residues: CAGSRGQGVYEQYF. The whole variable domain, remainder taken from reference TRBV7-9 and TRBJ2-7, is DTGVSQNPRHKITKRGQNVTFRCDPISEHNRLYWYRQTLGQGPEFLTYFQNEAQLEKSRLLSDRFSAERPKGSFSTLEIQRTEQGDSAMYLCAGSRGQGVYEQYFGPGTRLTVT.

This clonotype has ten or more counts. The chain uses TRBV11-2 and TRBJ2-1, with D hard to call. The CDR3 is 12 amino acids. Germline CDR1 is SGHAT and CDR2 is FQNNGV. Trimming took 0 bases from V and 6 from J, leaving 3 bases between them. CDR3 loop: CASSLERNEQFF. CDR3 in DNA: TGTGCCAGCAGCTTAGAGCGCAATGAGCAGTTCTTC.

Of note for this clonotype: This may arise from a read error, as a much more abundant clone is one base away. The V gene is TRBV2, the J gene TRBJ2-5; D might be TRBD2 (6 bases). The V and J ends lost 6 bases and 3 bases respectively, with 11 bases between them. Germline assignment: CDR1 SNHLY and CDR2 FYNNEI. CDR3 length: 13 residues. The CDR3 bases are TGTGCCAGCAGGAGATCGGGGGAAGAGACCCAGTACTTC. Amino acids: CASRRSGEETQYF. Together with reference TRBV2 and TRBJ2-5, the CDR3 gives the full variable domain: EPEVTQTPSHQVTQMGQEVILRCVPISNHLYFYWYRQILGQKVEFLVSFYNNEISEKSEIFDDQFSVERPDGSNFTLKIRSTKLEDSAMYFCASRRSGEETQYFGPGTRLLVL.

This clonotype was counted many times. The CDR3 here is CASSRDGTEIGTQYF. CDR3 sequence (DNA): TGTGCCAGCAGCAGAGACGGGACGGAGATTGGGACCCAGTACTTC. The J gene is TRBJ2-5, the V gene TRBV28, with D possibly called TRBD1 or TRBD2 (5 bases each). This CDR3 region has 15 residues. The V gene lost 6 bases and the J gene lost 7 bases, with 21 bases spanning the gap. Germline V CDR1 and CDR2: MDHEN, SYDVKM.

Ten or more counts support this clonotype. The chain carries TRBV5-5 and TRBJ2-1; a possible D gene is TRBD1 (5 bases). Deletions cut 2 bases from V and 4 bases from J, with 13 bases between. This CDR3 region has 15 residues. Germline V gene lookup returns CDR1 SGHKS and CDR2 YYEKEE (reference sequence). The CDR3 DNA follows: TGTGCCAGCAGCTTCCAGGGTCCCTTATACAATGAGCAGTTCTTC. Its translation: CASSFQGPLYNEQFF. The full variable domain, in which reference TRBV5-5 and TRBJ2-1 provide the parts outside the CDR3, is DAGVTQSPTHLIKTRGQQVTLRCSPISGHKSVSWYQQVLGQGPQFIFQYYEKEERGRGNFPDRFSARQFPNYSSELNVNALLLGDSALYLCASSFQGPLYNEQFFGPGTRLTVL.

The chain recombines TRBV3-1 with TRBJ2-2, with D tentatively TRBD1 (6 bases). The CDR3 is 15 residues long. Trimming removed 4 bases from V and 6 bases from J, with 15 bases in between. CDR1 and CDR2 from the germline V gene are LGHDT and YNNKEL (reference sequence). The CDR3 bases are TGTGCCAGCAGCCCCTGGACAGCATCCCCCGGGGAGCTGTTTTTT. Encoded protein: CASSPWTASPGELFF.

Details on this clonotype: The junction departs from germline at one end; a sequencing error may be responsible. The rearrangement uses TRBV7-9 and TRBJ2-7; D remains unclear. CDR3 size: 11 residues. Germline-derived CDR1 and CDR2 are SEHNR and FQNEAQ (reference sequence). The CDR3 DNA reads TGTGCCAGCAGCTTGGGCTACGAGCAGTGCTTC. Translation gives CASSLGYEQCF.

The J gene is TRBJ2-7, the V gene TRBV30, with D possibly called TRBD1 or TRBD2 (6 bases each). From germline, CDR1 is GTSNPN and CDR2 SVGIG (reference sequence). CDR3 length equals 13 residues. Trimming cost V 3 bases and J 4 bases, with 13 bases left between them. The CDR3 sequence is CAWRRVGGYEQYF. For the CDR3, the DNA is TGTGCCTGGAGGCGGGTAGGGGGGTACGAGCAGTACTTC. Full variable domain (remainder filled in from reference TRBV30 and TRBJ2-7): SQTIHQWPATLVQPVGSPLSLECTVEGTSNPNLYWYRQAAGRGLQLLFYSVGIGQISSEVPQNLSASRPQDRQFILSSKKLLLSDSGFYLCAWRRVGGYEQYFGPGTRLTVT.

This clonotype has ten or more counts. J is TRBJ2-1 and V is TRBV28; D ambiguous. Trimming removed 2 bases from V and 0 bases from J, with 14 bases in between. The CDR3 loop spans 17 amino acids. Germline values: CDR1 MDHEN, CDR2 SYDVKM. CDR3 sequence: CASSLPVAASSYNEQFF. CDR3 coding DNA: TGTGCCAGCAGTTTACCCGTAGCAGCCAGCTCCTACAATGAGCAGTTCTTC.

This clonotype occurred many times. The chain uses TRBV7-3 and TRBJ2-1, with 13 nucleotides matching TRBD2. The CDR3 contains 14 residues. Trimming removed 7 bases from V and 9 bases from J; junction bases left unmatched: 6. Germline V CDR1 and CDR2: SGHTA, FQGTGA. CDR3 DNA: TGTGCCAGCAACCGGACTAGCGGGAGAGGTGAGCAGTTCTTC. The encoded protein is CASNRTSGRGEQFF.

The table lists this clonotype with many counts. The rearrangement links TRBV7-9 to TRBJ2-4, with 13 bases that match TRBD2. This CDR3 contains 16 residues. From germline, CDR1 is SEHNR and CDR2 FQNEAQ (reference sequence). The junction had 9 bases not matched to a gene; V was cut back by 5 bases and J by 8 bases. The CDR3 DNA follows: TGTGCCAGCAGCCTCGGGACTAGCGGGATGGGAGACATTCAGTACTTC. It is translated as CASSLGTSGMGDIQYF.

This clonotype was detected many times. The chain combines TRBV9 with TRBJ2-3; possible D gene TRBD1, 6 bases. V lost 2 bases and J 6 bases, leaving 13 bases between the germline ends. Per germline, CDR1 SGDLS and CDR2 YYNGEE. CDR3 length equals 14 residues. CDR3 residues: CASSVTSQGDTQYF. CDR3 DNA sequence: TGTGCCAGCAGCGTGACATCCCAGGGGGATACGCAGTATTTT.

V gene TRBV20-1 combines with J gene TRBJ1-1; TRBD1 aligns across 7 bases. Germline values: CDR1 DFQATT, CDR2 SNEGSKA (reference sequence). Trimming cost V 3 bases and J 1 base; bases outside gene matches: 5. The CDR3 sequence is 14 residues long. The CDR3 nucleotides read TGCAGTGCTAGGACAGGGATAGCGAACACTGAAGCTTTCTTT. This translates into CSARTGIANTEAFF.

This chain uses TRBV15 with TRBJ2-5, with D unresolved. The CDR3 runs to 15 residues. The V gene's germline CDR1 is LNHNV and CDR2 YYDKDF (reference sequence). V lost 1 base and J lost 1, with 10 bases in between. The CDR3 DNA reads as TGTGCCACCAGCAGAGTTGACACCCTCCAAGAGACCCAGTACTTC. Protein: CATSRVDTLQETQYF.

This clonotype was counted many times. This rearrangement joins TRBV18 to TRBJ1-3, with D perhaps TRBD1 (6 bases). The CDR3 totals 15 residues. Trimming took 3 bases from V and 0 from J, leaving 9 bases between them. Germline CDR1 and CDR2: KGHSH and LQKENI. The CDR3 nucleotides read TGTGCCAGCTCACCGGGACAAAACTCTGGAAACACCATATATTTT. Translating gives CASSPGQNSGNTIYF.

The chain carries TRBV2 and TRBJ1-2; D is undetermined. Trimming took 2 bases from V and 1 from J, leaving 5 bases between them. In germline, CDR1 is SNHLY, CDR2 FYNNEI. The CDR3 is 13 residues long. This CDR3 is CASSESLNYGYTF. DNA of the CDR3: TGTGCCAGCAGTGAAAGTCTTAACTATGGCTACACCTTC.

This clonotype was seen at least ten times. The V gene is TRBV7-9, the J gene TRBJ2-7, with TRBD2 identical over 10 bases. Germline V gene data show CDR1 as SEHNR and CDR2 as FQNEAQ (reference sequence). The CDR3 length is 19 residues. Germline trimming cut 5 bases from V and 0 bases from J; bases unmatched to any gene: 16. The CDR3 loop is CASSPDRHRSGRASYEQYF. CDR3 sequence (DNA): TGTGCCAGCAGCCCGGACCGCCATCGAAGCGGGAGGGCCTCCTACGAGCAGTACTTC.

This clonotype has only a few counts. The V call is TRBV29-1, the J call TRBJ2-2, with TRBD2 matching 11 bases. Trimming removed 8 bases from V and 3 bases from J; junction bases left unmatched: 8. The CDR3 spans 15 residues. Germline values: CDR1 SQVTM, CDR2 ANQGSEA. The DNA for the CDR3 is TGCAGCATGCCGACTAGCGGGAAGTACACCGGGGAGCTGTTTTTT. It yields the protein CSMPTSGKYTGELFF.

This clonotype was seen at least ten times. V gene TRBV6-5 combines with J gene TRBJ2-3; 11 nucleotides match TRBD2. After removal of 2 bases from V and 6 bases from J, the junction contained 10 bases not matched to a gene. Germline lookup yields CDR1 MNHEY and CDR2 SVGAGI. The CDR3 contains 17 residues. The CDR3 DNA follows: TGTGCCAGCAGTTACAGTCTAGCGGGAGGAAGATACGATACGCAGTATTTT. Its translation: CASSYSLAGGRYDTQYF.

This clonotype has more than one count but fewer than ten. The chain has TRBV7-3 and TRBJ2-1, with D perhaps TRBD1 or TRBD2 (5 bases each). The length of the CDR3 is 16 residues. CDR1 and CDR2 from the germline V gene are SGHTA and FQGTGA. The V and J ends lost 4 bases and 3 bases respectively, with 16 bases between them. In DNA form, the CDR3 reads TGTGCCAGCAGCTCAACCGGGGCTACCATCTACAATGAGCAGTTCTTC. It yields the protein CASSSTGATIYNEQFF.

The V gene is TRBV20-1, the J gene TRBJ2-7, with a possible D match to TRBD2 (5 bases). The CDR3 is 15 amino acids. The germline V gene has CDR1 DFQATT and CDR2 SNEGSKA (reference sequence). V was cut by 6 bases and J by 0 bases, with 18 bases left in between. In DNA, the CDR3 is TGCAGTGCCCCACCGCCCGGGGAAAGCTCCTACGAGCAGTACTTC. It translates to CSAPPPGESSYEQYF.

This chain joins TRBV9 and TRBJ2-7, with no clear D. The CDR3 extends over 13 amino acids. Between the trimmed V and J ends, which lost 0 bases and 4 bases, there was a span of 8 bases. The germline CDR1 and CDR2 sequences are SGDLS and YYNGEE. This CDR3 reads CASSVGFFYEQYF. Written as DNA, the CDR3 is TGTGCCAGCAGCGTAGGATTCTTTTACGAGCAGTACTTC. Full variable domain (rest looked up from reference TRBV9 and TRBJ2-7): DSGVTQTPKHLITATGQRVTLRCSPRSGDLSVYWYQQSLDQGLQFLIQYYNGEERAKGNILERFSAQQFPDLHSELNLSSLELGDSALYFCASSVGFFYEQYFGPGTRLTVT.

This clonotype was seen ten or more times. This chain links TRBV20-1 with TRBJ2-3; 10 nucleotides align to TRBD2. Germline V gene data show CDR1 as DFQATT and CDR2 as SNEGSKA (reference sequence). The CDR3 is 15 amino acids. Trimming at V came to 4 bases and at J to 1 base, leaving 5 bases not matched to a gene. CDR3 amino acids: CSATGTSDRTDTQYF. DNA of the CDR3: TGCAGTGCTACCGGGACTAGCGATCGCACAGATACGCAGTATTTT.